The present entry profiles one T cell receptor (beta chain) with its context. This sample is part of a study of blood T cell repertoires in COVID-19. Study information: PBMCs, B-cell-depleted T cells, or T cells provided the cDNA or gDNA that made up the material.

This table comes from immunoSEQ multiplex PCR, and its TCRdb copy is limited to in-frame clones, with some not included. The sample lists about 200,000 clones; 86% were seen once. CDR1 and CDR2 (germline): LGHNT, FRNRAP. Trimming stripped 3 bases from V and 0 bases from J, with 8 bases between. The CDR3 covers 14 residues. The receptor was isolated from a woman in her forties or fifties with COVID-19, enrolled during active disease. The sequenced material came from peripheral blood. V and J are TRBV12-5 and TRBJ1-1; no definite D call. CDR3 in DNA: TGTGCTAGTGGTTTTCTCCCTATGAACACTGAAGCTTTCTTT. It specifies CASGFLPMNTEAFF. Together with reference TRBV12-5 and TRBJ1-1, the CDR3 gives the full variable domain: DARVTQTPRHKVTEMGQEVTMRCQPILGHNTVFWYRQTMMQGLELLAYFRNRAPLDDSGMPKDRFSAEMPDATLATLKIQPSEPRDSAVYFCASGFLPMNTEAFFGQGTRLTVV.